The 19 T cell receptor beta chains below come from one sample, sequenced in a study of blood T cell repertoires in COVID-19. TCRdb's copy holds only in-frame clones and misses some; the assay was immunoSEQ multiplex PCR. The profile shows 200,000 to 250,000 clones, about 79% of them singletons. Sequences were obtained from peripheral blood. The receptors derive from a man of 80 years or more with acute or convalescent COVID-19.

V is TRBV6-1 and J is TRBJ2-5; tentative D call: TRBD2 (6 bases). V lost 1 base and J 1 base, leaving 7 bases between the germline ends. Germline V gene lookup returns CDR1 MNHNS and CDR2 SASEGT. The CDR3 has 14 residues. CDR3 amino acids: CASSEGGVQETQYF. Here the CDR3 DNA reads TGTGCCAGCAGTGAAGGGGGGGTCCAAGAGACCCAGTACTTC.

This clone showed up just once. The rearrangement links TRBV2 to TRBJ2-3; weak D call: TRBD2 (6 bases). Germline V gene data show CDR1 as SNHLY and CDR2 as FYNNEI. This CDR3 contains 17 residues. V was cut by 6 bases and J by 2 bases, with 21 bases left in between. The CDR3 loop is CASRGRPREDPTDTQYF. The CDR3 DNA reads as TGTGCCAGCAGGGGTAGGCCAAGGGAGGACCCCACAGATACGCAGTATTTT.

This clone was counted only a few times. The V and J genes are TRBV6-1 and TRBJ2-2; D possibly corresponds to TRBD1 (6 bases). Trimming took off 6 bases at V and 2 bases at J, with 13 bases between the two ends. CDR1 is MNHNS and CDR2 is SASEGT in the germline V gene. This CDR3 region has 15 residues. As DNA, the CDR3 is TGTGCCAGCAGCTCCGGGACATACAACACCGGGGAGCTGTTTTTT. As protein: CASSSGTYNTGELFF.

The genes are TRBV27 and TRBJ2-5, with no clear D. The V gene's germline CDR1 is MNHEY and CDR2 SMNVEV (reference sequence). The CDR3 runs 14 residues. V was shortened by 3 bases and J by 2 bases, with 10 bases between the two germline ends. CDR3 loop: CASSFPGSQETQYF. CDR3 DNA: TGTGCCAGCAGTTTTCCCGGGTCACAAGAGACCCAGTACTTC.

CDR3 DNA: TGCAGCGTTGTGGACAGGGGTAGGGAAAAACTGTTTTTT. It specifies CSVVDRGREKLFF. This chain links TRBV29-1 with TRBJ1-4; 9 bases map to TRBD1. The CDR3 contains 13 residues. Germline CDR1 SQVTM, CDR2 ANQGSEA. V shed 4 bases, J shed 8 bases, and the junction held 5 bases outside the gene matches.

The V and J genes are TRBV12-3 or TRBV12-4 and TRBJ2-1; 9 bases fit TRBD1. The length of the CDR3 is 13 residues. V lost 7 bases and J lost 9; bases outside the gene matches: 7. The CDR3 is CASTLQGAGEQFF. DNA of the CDR3: TGTGCCAGCACCTTACAGGGGGCCGGTGAGCAGTTCTTC.

This chain joins TRBV9 and TRBJ1-5; perhaps TRBD1 as D (6 bases). This CDR3 is 14 amino acids long. V gave up 4 bases and J gave up 3 bases, with 11 bases separating them. Germline CDR1 and CDR2: SGDLS and YYNGEE. In DNA form, the CDR3 reads TGTGCCAGCAGCCCCGGGACAATCAATCAGCCCCAGCATTTT. Protein sequence: CASSPGTINQPQHF.

CDR3 bases: TGCGCCAGCAGCCCAACTGCCAGCGGATACTACGAGCAGTACTTC. Amino acid sequence: CASSPTASGYYEQYF. The V and J genes are TRBV5-1 and TRBJ2-7; a possible D gene is TRBD2 (5 bases). This CDR3 comprises 15 residues. The germline V gene has CDR1 SGHRS and CDR2 YFSETQ. V was trimmed by 4 bases and J by 3 bases, leaving 17 bases between them.

This chain links TRBV5-3 with TRBJ2-6; 8 positions match TRBD1. TRBV5-3 is placed among ORFs of uncertain function. The CDR3 has 22 amino acids. J was trimmed by 0 bases and V by 0 bases; bases with no gene match: 17. The CDR3 protein is CARSLDGMSAGQAISGANVLTF. CDR3 nucleotides: TGTGCCAGAAGCTTGGACGGTATGTCGGCGGGACAGGCTATCTCTGGGGCCAACGTCCTGACTTTC.

The chain is built from TRBV11-3 and TRBJ2-1; the match to TRBD1 covers 10 bases. The CDR3 is 14 residues long. V dropped 5 bases and J dropped 7; count of bases not matched to a gene: 5. CDR1 is SGHNT and CDR2 is YENEEA in the germline V gene. CDR3 sequence (DNA): TGTGCCAGCAGCGCCCAGGGACAGGGGAATGAGCAGTTCTTC. This encodes CASSAQGQGNEQFF.

The chain combines TRBV5-1 with TRBJ2-5; tentative D call: TRBD2 (6 bases). Trimming shortened V by 1 base and J by 5 bases, and 15 bases separated the two germline ends. The CDR3 has 15 amino acids. Germline lookup yields CDR1 SGHRS and CDR2 YFSETQ. The CDR3 sequence is CASSLLGGDGETQYF. CDR3 bases: TGCGCCAGCAGCTTGCTTGGCGGGGATGGGGAGACCCAGTACTTC.

This sequence joins TRBV5-4 and TRBJ1-6; D perhaps matches TRBD1 (6 bases). Trimming removed 2 bases at V and 7 bases at J, with 10 bases between. The CDR3 length is 14 residues. Germline values: CDR1 SGHNT, CDR2 YYREEE (reference sequence). CDR3 sequence: CASSFPGANSPLHF. In DNA, the CDR3 is TGTGCCAGCAGCTTTCCAGGGGCGAATTCACCCCTCCACTTT.

This clone was recorded once. This chain joins TRBV15 and TRBJ2-4; perhaps TRBD2 as D (5 bases). Germline assignment: CDR1 LNHNV and CDR2 YYDKDF (reference sequence). Trimming removed 0 bases from V and 0 bases from J, with 18 bases in between. CDR3 length: 19 amino acids. CDR3 region: CATSRDRAGLILAKNIQYF. The CDR3 DNA reads TGTGCCACCAGCAGAGACCGAGCCGGACTTATACTAGCCAAAAACATTCAGTACTTC.

The rearrangement joins TRBV7-2 to TRBJ2-7; no clear D gene. Germline CDR1 reads SGHTA; CDR2 reads FQGNSA. This CDR3 has 13 residues. V dropped 2 bases and J dropped 5 bases, with 10 bases sitting between them. The CDR3 coding sequence is TGTGCCAGCAGCTTACCCACGTACAACGAGCAGTACTTC. Amino acids: CASSLPTYNEQYF.

CDR3 in DNA: TGCAGCGTTTGTCCGCCGGGACAGGGGCAAGGCTACACCTTC. Translated: CSVCPPGQGQGYTF. The V call is TRBV29-1, the J call TRBJ1-2; TRBD1 aligns across 10 bases. The germline V gene encodes CDR1 SQVTM and CDR2 ANQGSEA. The ends lost 5 bases at V and 8 bases at J; junction bases unmatched: 11. This CDR3 has 14 residues. Using reference TRBV29-1 and TRBJ1-2 for the parts outside the CDR3, the full variable domain is SAVISQKPSRDICQRGTSLTIQCQVDSQVTMMFWYRQQPGQSLTLIATANQGSEATYESGFVIDKFPISRPNLTFSTLTVSNMSPEDSSIYLCSVCPPGQGQGYTFGSGTRLTVV.

V usage is TRBV13 and J usage is TRBJ2-7, with 7 bases matching TRBD2. The CDR3 runs to 14 residues. After removal of 6 bases from V and 3 bases from J, the junction contained 8 bases not matched to a gene. The germline V gene encodes CDR1 PRHDT and CDR2 FYEKMQ (reference sequence). CDR3 DNA sequence: TGTGCCAGCAGGTCTAGGACTAGAGGCTACGAGCAGTACTTC. Its protein product is CASRSRTRGYEQYF.

This clone has just one count. V usage is TRBV21-1 and J usage is TRBJ1-1; TRBD1, the D gene given by the table, was not confirmed from the DNA. TRBV21-1 is flagged as a pseudogene. The CDR3 contains 15 residues. The CDR3 nucleotides read TGTGCCAGCAGCAAAACCGGGACAGATAACACTGAAGCTTTCTTT. Residues: CASSKTGTDNTEAFF.

There are a few counts of this clone. The chain carries TRBV11-2 and TRBJ2-7, with D possibly TRBD1 on 6 matching bases. This CDR3 contains 13 residues. V was cut by 5 bases and J by 2 bases, with 10 bases left in between. The germline V gene has CDR1 SGHAT and CDR2 FQNNGV. This chain's CDR3 is CASSQQGPYEQYF. The CDR3 DNA follows: TGTGCCAGCAGCCAACAGGGACCCTACGAGCAGTACTTC.

This clone appeared once. The junction and the germline gene differ at one end; a read error may be behind it. The V gene is TRBV14, the J gene TRBJ1-2; TRBD1 matches at 7 bases. From germline, CDR1 is SGHDN and CDR2 FVKESK. The CDR3 has 12 residues. The CDR3, as DNA: TGTGCCAGCAGCCAAGGAGGGACAGCAAGGATCTTC. This gives the protein CASSQGGTARIF.